Sequencing of this TCR beta chain was carried out in a study of post-analysis software for immune sequencing data. Study in general: As for disease course, relapsing-remitting, secondary progressive and progressive-relapsing multiple sclerosis were all included. Study conclusions and caveats: There was significantly lower normalized Chao1 diversity in multiple sclerosis patients than in controls. Higher frequency in patients than in controls was seen for roughly 5 TRBV segments, with TRBV5-6, TRBV5-1 and TRBV20-1 among them.

This clonotype has a handful of counts. The antigen remains undetermined. Researchers reported that TCR beta cDNA libraries carried unique molecular identifiers. TCRdb ran MiXCR on the PCR reads and lists one entry per CDR3 protein. The sample holds hundreds of thousands of distinct CDR3 sequences; over 45% are singletons and the top ten take approximately 10%. V was cut by 0 bases and J by 3 bases, with 9 bases left in between. Germline CDR1 and CDR2: SGHTA and FQGTGA. The CDR3 has 14 residues. The receptor was derived from a girl aged 2 to 9 with multiple sclerosis. Specimen: blood. The chain is built from TRBV7-3 and TRBJ2-7; D remains unclear. The CDR3 coding sequence is TGTGCCAGCAGCTTAACCCCGGGTCACTACGAGCAGTACTTC. This gives the protein CASSLTPGHYEQYF.